This TCR beta chain was recovered during a study of metastatic and nonmetastatic thyroid tumors. About the study: Blood and tumor or nodule tissue repertoires from malignant and benign thyroid patients were compared.

This CDR3 comprises 15 residues. The germline V gene encodes CDR1 SGHAT and CDR2 FQNNGV. Patients underwent thyroid surgery, and none had received any treatment before it. TCRdb re-called the PCR reads via MiXCR. The data show about 38,000 clones, approximately 26% seen once. Notes on this clone: Mismatch with germline at one junction end may stem from a read error. The sample holds other DNA sequences that translate to the same CDR3.

The sequenced sample was blood. This sequence was found in a female donor with papillary thyroid cancer or a benign thyroid nodule (not recorded which). Some clones in this sample may be carry-over from other donors' samples. The chain joins TRBV11-2 to TRBJ2-7; D is perhaps TRBD2 (5 bases). CDR3 region: CASSLTFSGINEQYF. Written as DNA, the CDR3 is TGTGCCAGCAGCTTAACATTTTCGGGGATAAACGAGCAATACTTC. The variable domain in full, with the rest retrieved from reference TRBV11-2 and TRBJ2-7, is EAGVAQSPRYKIIEKRQSVAFWCNPISGHATLYWYQQILGQGPKLLIQFQNNGVVDDSQLPKDRFSAERLKGVDSTLKIQPAKLEDSAVYLCASSLTFSGINEQYFGPGTRLTVT.